What follows are 2 T cell receptor beta chains derived from one specimen sequenced in a study of blood T cell repertoires in COVID-19. Some clones are missing from TCRdb's copy, which holds only in-frame ones; the method was immunoSEQ multiplex PCR. The data hold some 210,000 clones, with about 91% observed a single time. The sequenced material came from PBMCs or T cells enriched from blood (not recorded which). These TCRs come from a man between 18 and 35 years old with acute COVID-19.

The chain employs TRBV6-1 and TRBJ2-5; 10 bases align to TRBD1. V was clipped by 0 bases and J by 4 bases; unmatched bases: 5. Per the germline V gene, CDR1 is MNHNS and CDR2 is SASEGT. This CDR3 comprises 16 residues. CDR3 sequence reads: CASSEAPGTGVETQYF. CDR3 coding DNA: TGTGCCAGCAGTGAAGCTCCCGGGACAGGGGTAGAGACCCAGTACTTC.

This clone came up once. V usage is TRBV6-2 or TRBV6-3 and J usage is TRBJ1-1; TRBD1 matches 7 bases. The CDR3 consists of 17 residues. Looked up from germline, CDR1 is MNHEY and CDR2 is SVGEGT. V trimming: 0 bases; J trimming: 0 bases; junction bases outside the gene matches: 7. The CDR3 sequence is CASSYSIAGQMNTEAFF. DNA of the CDR3: TGTGCCAGCAGTTACTCGATAGCGGGACAGATGAACACTGAAGCTTTCTTT.